The present T cell receptor (beta chain) was sequenced within a study of shared clonotypes between healthy human individuals. Overall study findings and caveats: Memory subsets generally showed smaller estimated richness than naive subsets did. Apart from blood, nothing was sampled; tissue repertoires likely differ.

Division of CD4+ cells produced a CD45RA+ naive subset and a CD45RA-negative memory subset. Using immunoSEQ multiplex PCR, the repertoire was profiled, and TCRdb retains in-frame clones only, with some absent. This sample yields 2,100,000 or so clones, of which around 95% are seen a single time; around 0.13% belongs to the top ten. Germline V gene data show CDR1 as MGHRA and CDR2 as YSYEKL. The CDR3 has 13 residues. V was clipped by 3 bases and J by 5 bases, with 8 bases between them. This clone was seen only once. Its antigen is undetermined. The sequenced sample was naive CD4+ T cells sorted from blood. Stated subset: CD45RA+ positively selected. The rearrangement uses TRBV4-1 and TRBJ1-5; D not resolved. The TCR sequence derives from a man aged 18 to 35 in good health. CDR3 protein: CASSQAEDQPQHF. In DNA form, the CDR3 reads TGCGCCAGCAGCCAGGCAGAGGATCAGCCCCAGCATTTT.